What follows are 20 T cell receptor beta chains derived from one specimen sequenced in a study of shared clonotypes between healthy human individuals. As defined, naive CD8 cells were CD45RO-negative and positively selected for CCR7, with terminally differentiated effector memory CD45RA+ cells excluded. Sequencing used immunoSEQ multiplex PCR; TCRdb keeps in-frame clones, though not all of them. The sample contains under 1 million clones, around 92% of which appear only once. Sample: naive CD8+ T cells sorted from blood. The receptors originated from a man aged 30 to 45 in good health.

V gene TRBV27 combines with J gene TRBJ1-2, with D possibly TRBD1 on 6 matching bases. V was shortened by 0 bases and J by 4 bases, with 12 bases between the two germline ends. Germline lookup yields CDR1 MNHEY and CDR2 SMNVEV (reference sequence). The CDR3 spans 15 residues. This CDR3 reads CASSLSWGAPYGYTF. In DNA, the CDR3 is TGTGCCAGCAGTTTATCTTGGGGGGCCCCCTATGGCTACACCTTC.

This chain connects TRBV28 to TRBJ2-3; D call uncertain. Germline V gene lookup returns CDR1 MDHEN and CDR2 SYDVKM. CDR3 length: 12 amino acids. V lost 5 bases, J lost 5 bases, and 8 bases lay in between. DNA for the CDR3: TGTGCCAGCAGTCCCTTAAAAGATACGCAGTATTTT. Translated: CASSPLKDTQYF.

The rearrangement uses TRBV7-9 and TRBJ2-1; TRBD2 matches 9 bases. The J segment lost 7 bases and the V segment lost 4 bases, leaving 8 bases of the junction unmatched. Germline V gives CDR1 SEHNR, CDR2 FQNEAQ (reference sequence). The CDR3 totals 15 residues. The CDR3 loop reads CASSYSGRGVNEQFF. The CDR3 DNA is TGTGCCAGCAGCTATAGCGGGAGAGGCGTTAATGAGCAGTTCTTC.

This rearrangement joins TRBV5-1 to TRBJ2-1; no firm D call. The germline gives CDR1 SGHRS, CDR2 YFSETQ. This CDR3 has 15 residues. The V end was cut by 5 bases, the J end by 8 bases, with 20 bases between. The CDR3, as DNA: TGCGCCAGCAGAGTGGTGGGTAGCCCCTTTGATGAGCAGTTCTTC. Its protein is CASRVVGSPFDEQFF.

CDR3 in amino acids: CASSQGVLAVQETQYF. DNA for the CDR3: TGTGCCAGCAGCCAAGGGGTACTAGCGGTCCAAGAGACCCAGTACTTC. The chain couples TRBV14 to TRBJ2-5; 8 bases align to TRBD2. Germline assignment: CDR1 SGHDN and CDR2 FVKESK. This CDR3 has 16 amino acids. Germline trimming cut 1 base from V and 1 base from J; bases unmatched to any gene: 5. The full variable domain, its missing parts supplied by reference TRBV14 and TRBJ2-5, is EAGVTQFPSHSVIEKGQTVTLRCDPISGHDNLYWYRRVMGKEIKFLLHFVKESKQDESGMPNNRFLAERTGGTYSTLKVQPAELEDSGVYFCASSQGVLAVQETQYFGPGTRLLVL.

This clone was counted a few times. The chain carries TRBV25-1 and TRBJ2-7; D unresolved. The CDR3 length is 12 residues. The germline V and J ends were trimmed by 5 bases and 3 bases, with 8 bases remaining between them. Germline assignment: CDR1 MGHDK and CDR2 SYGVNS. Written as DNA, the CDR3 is TGTGCCAGCAGTTTGGTGGGCTACGAGCAGTACTTC. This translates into CASSLVGYEQYF.

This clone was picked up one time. CDR3 sequence (DNA): TGTGCCAGCAGAGGACAAGGCAACGAAAAACTGTTTTTT. Translated: CASRGQGNEKLFF. This rearrangement joins TRBV6-1 to TRBJ1-4, with a tentative D call TRBD1 (5 bases). The CDR3 sequence is 13 residues long. With 6 bases removed from V and 8 bases from J, the gap between germline ends came to 13 bases. Germline-derived CDR1 and CDR2 are MNHNS and SASEGT.

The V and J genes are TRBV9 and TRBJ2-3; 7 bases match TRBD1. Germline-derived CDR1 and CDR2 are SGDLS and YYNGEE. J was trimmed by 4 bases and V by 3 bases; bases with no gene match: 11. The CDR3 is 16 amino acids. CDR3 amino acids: CASSAIRTGLADTQYF. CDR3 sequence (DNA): TGTGCCAGCAGCGCAATTCGGACAGGTCTGGCAGATACGCAGTATTTT.

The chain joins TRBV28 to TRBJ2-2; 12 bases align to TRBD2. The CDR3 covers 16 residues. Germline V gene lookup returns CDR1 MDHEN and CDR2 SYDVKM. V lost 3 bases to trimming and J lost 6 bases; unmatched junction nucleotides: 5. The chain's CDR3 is CASSFRLAGDAGELFF. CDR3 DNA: TGTGCCAGCAGTTTCCGACTAGCGGGAGATGCCGGGGAGCTGTTTTTT.

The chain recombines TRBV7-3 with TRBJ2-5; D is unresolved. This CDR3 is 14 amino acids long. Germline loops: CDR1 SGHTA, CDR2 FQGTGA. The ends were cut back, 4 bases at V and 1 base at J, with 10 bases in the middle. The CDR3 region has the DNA TGTGCCAGCAGCTCACGGCCCTCCCAAGAGACCCAGTACTTC. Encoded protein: CASSSRPSQETQYF.

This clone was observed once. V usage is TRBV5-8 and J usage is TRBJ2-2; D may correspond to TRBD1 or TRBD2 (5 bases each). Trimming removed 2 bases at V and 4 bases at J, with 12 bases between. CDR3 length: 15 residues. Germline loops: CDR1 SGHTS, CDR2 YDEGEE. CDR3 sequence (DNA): TGTGCCAGCAGCTTAAGAGGGGCGGGCACCGGGGAGCTGTTTTTT. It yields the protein CASSLRGAGTGELFF.

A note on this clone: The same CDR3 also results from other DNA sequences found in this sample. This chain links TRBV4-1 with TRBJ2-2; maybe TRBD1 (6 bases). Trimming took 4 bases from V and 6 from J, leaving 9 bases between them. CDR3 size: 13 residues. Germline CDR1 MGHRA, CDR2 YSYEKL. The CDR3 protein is CASSPPGAGELFF. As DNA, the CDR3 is TGCGCCAGCAGCCCTCCAGGGGCCGGGGAGCTGTTTTTT.

The CDR3 here is CASSQVVRAGVEQYF. As DNA, the CDR3 is TGCGCCAGCAGCCAAGTAGTCCGGGCAGGGGTCGAGCAGTACTTC. The genes are TRBV4-1 and TRBJ2-7; weak D call: TRBD1 (6 bases). Germline V gene data show CDR1 as MGHRA and CDR2 as YSYEKL. V was pared by 1 base and J by 6 bases, with 16 bases between. This CDR3 is built from 15 residues.

CDR3 bases: TGTGCCAGCAGTTTAAGCCGGGGACAGGGCACTGAAGCTTTCTTT. Its protein product is CASSLSRGQGTEAFF. The V gene is TRBV27, the J gene TRBJ1-1; TRBD1 matches at 9 bases. Germline V gene sequence: CDR1 MNHEY, CDR2 SMNVEV (reference sequence). Germline trimming cut 2 bases from V and 4 bases from J; bases unmatched to any gene: 5. The CDR3 sequence is 15 residues long.

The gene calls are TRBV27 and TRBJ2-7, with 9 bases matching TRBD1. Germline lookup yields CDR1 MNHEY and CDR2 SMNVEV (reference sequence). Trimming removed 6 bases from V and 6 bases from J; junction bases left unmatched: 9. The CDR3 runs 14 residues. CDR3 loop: CASRPGQGVREQYF. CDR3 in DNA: TGTGCCAGCAGACCGGGACAGGGAGTTCGCGAGCAGTACTTC.

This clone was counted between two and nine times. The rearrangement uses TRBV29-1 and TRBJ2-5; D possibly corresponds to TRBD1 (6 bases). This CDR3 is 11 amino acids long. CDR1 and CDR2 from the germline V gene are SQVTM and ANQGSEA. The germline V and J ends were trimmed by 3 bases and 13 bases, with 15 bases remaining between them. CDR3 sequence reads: CSVEVTGHPYF. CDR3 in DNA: TGCAGCGTTGAGGTAACGGGACACCCGTACTTC.

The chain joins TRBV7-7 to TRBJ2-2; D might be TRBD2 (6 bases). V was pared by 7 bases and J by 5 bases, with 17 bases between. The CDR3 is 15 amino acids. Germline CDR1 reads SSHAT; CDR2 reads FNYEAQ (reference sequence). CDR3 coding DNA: TGTGCCAGCACTCGCGGGGCAGGAGGGACCGGGGAGCTGTTTTTT. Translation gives CASTRGAGGTGELFF.

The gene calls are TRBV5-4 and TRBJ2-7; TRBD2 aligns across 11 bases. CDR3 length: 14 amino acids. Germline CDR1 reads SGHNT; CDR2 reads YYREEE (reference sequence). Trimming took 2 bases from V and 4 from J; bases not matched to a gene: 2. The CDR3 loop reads CASSFTSGSYEQYF. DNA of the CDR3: TGTGCCAGCAGCTTTACTAGCGGGAGTTACGAGCAGTACTTC.

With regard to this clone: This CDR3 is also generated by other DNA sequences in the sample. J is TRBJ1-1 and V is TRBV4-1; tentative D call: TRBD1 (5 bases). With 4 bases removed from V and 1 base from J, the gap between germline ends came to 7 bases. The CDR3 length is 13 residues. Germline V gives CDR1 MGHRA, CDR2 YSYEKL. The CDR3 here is CASSRQQNTEAFF. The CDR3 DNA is TGCGCCAGCAGCCGACAGCAGAACACTGAAGCTTTCTTT.

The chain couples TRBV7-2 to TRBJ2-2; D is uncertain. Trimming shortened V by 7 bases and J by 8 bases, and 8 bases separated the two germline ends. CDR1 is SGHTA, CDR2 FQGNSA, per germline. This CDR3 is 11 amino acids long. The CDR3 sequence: CASIWAGELFF. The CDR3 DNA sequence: TGTGCCAGCATCTGGGCGGGGGAGCTGTTTTTT.